Presented here are 32 T cell receptor beta chains from one specimen sequenced in a study of cytomegalovirus exposure and HLA in healthy donors. PCR used 60 Vbeta primers and 13 Jbeta primers. The table came from immunoSEQ multiplex PCR; TCRdb's copy has only in-frame clones and leaves some out. The sample carries 120,000 to 150,000 clones, 65% to 85% recorded once. Sequenced: PBMCs. These receptor sequences come from a woman aged 40-49 years in good health and CMV-seropositive.

V usage is TRBV7-9 and J usage is TRBJ1-3, with a weak D call TRBD1 (6 bases). CDR3 length: 15 residues. The V and J ends lost 5 bases and 3 bases respectively, with 14 bases between them. Germline CDR1 SEHNR, CDR2 FQNEAQ (reference sequence). As DNA, the CDR3 is TGTGCCAGCAGCACTCCCCAGGGGAATGGAAACACCATATATTTT. This codes for CASSTPQGNGNTIYF.

Only one count was recorded for this clone. This sequence joins TRBV10-1 and TRBJ1-1, with D uncertain. Trimming stripped 1 base from V and 1 base from J, with 7 bases between. The CDR3 spans 14 residues. From germline, CDR1 is WNHNN and CDR2 SYGVQD (reference sequence). The CDR3 reads CASSEYGENTEAFF. CDR3 nucleotide sequence: TGCGCCAGCAGTGAGTACGGGGAGAACACTGAAGCTTTCTTT.

The chain links TRBV5-1 to TRBJ1-1; D is uncertain. The V and J ends lost 2 bases and 7 bases respectively, with 12 bases between them. Germline loops: CDR1 SGHRS, CDR2 YFSETQ. The CDR3 sequence is 13 residues long. The CDR3 here is CASSFRSGSEAFF. Here the CDR3 DNA reads TGCGCCAGCAGCTTTCGGAGCGGGAGTGAAGCTTTCTTT. The full variable domain, rest sourced from reference TRBV5-1 and TRBJ1-1, is KAGVTQTPRYLIKTRGQQVTLSCSPISGHRSVSWYQQTPGQGLQFLFEYFSETQRNKGNFPGRFSGRQFSNSRSEMNVSTLELGDSALYLCASSFRSGSEAFFGQGTRLTVV.

The V gene is TRBV27, the J gene TRBJ2-1; weak D call: TRBD2 (6 bases). V shed 6 bases and J shed 4 bases, with 16 bases lying between them. This CDR3 has 15 residues. Germline values: CDR1 MNHEY, CDR2 SMNVEV (reference sequence). CDR3 protein: CASSPSRGTYNEQFF. The CDR3 DNA reads as TGTGCCAGCAGCCCTTCTCGCGGGACGTACAATGAGCAGTTCTTC.

The chain joins TRBV18 to TRBJ1-4, with TRBD1 matching 9 bases. V lost 8 bases and J lost 8; bases outside the gene matches: 9. Germline values: CDR1 KGHSH, CDR2 LQKENI. This CDR3 region has 14 residues. CDR3 region: CASPLGDRDEKLFF. The CDR3 nucleotides are TGTGCCAGCCCATTGGGGGACAGGGACGAAAAACTGTTTTTT. The full variable domain, rest sourced from reference TRBV18 and TRBJ1-4, is NAGVMQNPRHLVRRRGQEARLRCSPMKGHSHVYWYRQLPEEGLKFMVYLQKENIIDESGMPKERFSAEFPKEGPSILRIQQVVRGDSAAYFCASPLGDRDEKLFFGSGTQLSVL.

The chain carries TRBV6-6 and TRBJ1-6; tentatively, D is TRBD1 (5 bases). Germline V CDR1 and CDR2: MNHNY, SVGAGI (reference sequence). Between the trimmed V and J ends, which lost 5 bases and 8 bases, there was a span of 16 bases. This CDR3 spans 15 amino acids. The CDR3 bases are TGTGCCAGCAGTAGCCTTGGGGGGGAGCATTCACCCCTCCACTTT. This codes for CASSSLGGEHSPLHF.

The chain carries TRBV28 and TRBJ1-1, with a possible D match to TRBD1 (5 bases). Trimming cost V 4 bases and J 8 bases, with 17 bases left between them. The CDR3 runs 14 residues. CDR1 and CDR2 (germline): MDHEN, SYDVKM. CDR3 sequence: CASSYGGGEIEAFF. CDR3 DNA sequence: TGTGCCAGCAGTTATGGGGGAGGAGAGATCGAAGCTTTCTTT.

This clone was recorded only once. The chain's CDR3 is CATSRDPTGGLGYTF. The DNA of the CDR3 is TGTGCCACCAGCAGAGATCCTACAGGGGGCCTTGGCTACACCTTC. The rearrangement joins TRBV15 to TRBJ1-2, with 9 bases that match TRBD1. The CDR3 runs to 15 residues. Germline V gives CDR1 LNHNV, CDR2 YYDKDF (reference sequence). V shed 0 bases and J 7 bases; nucleotides not matched to a gene: 6.

The chain has TRBV28 and TRBJ1-4, with 9 bases that match TRBD1. This CDR3 is built from 15 residues. Germline V gives CDR1 MDHEN, CDR2 SYDVKM. With 3 bases clipped from V and 4 bases from J, the junction kept 3 bases outside the gene matches. The CDR3 bases are TGTGCCAGCAGTTTCGAGGGACAGGGTAATGAAAAACTGTTTTTT. Translation: CASSFEGQGNEKLFF.

This chain uses TRBV7-7 with TRBJ1-4; a possible D gene is TRBD1 (6 bases). Looked up from germline, CDR1 is SSHAT and CDR2 is FNYEAQ (reference sequence). V was cut by 5 bases and J by 3 bases, with 13 bases left in between. This CDR3 is built from 15 residues. The CDR3 nucleotides are TGTGCCAGCAGCCCCGGAGCAGGGGCTAATGAAAAACTGTTTTTT. This encodes CASSPGAGANEKLFF.

CDR3: CAIPSGVSNYGYTF. The CDR3 bases are TGTGCCATTCCGTCCGGGGTCTCTAACTATGGCTACACCTTC. V and J are TRBV28 and TRBJ1-2; D is unresolved. Per germline, CDR1 MDHEN and CDR2 SYDVKM. The CDR3 has 14 amino acids. Trimming stripped 10 bases from V and 0 bases from J, with 15 bases between.

V and J are TRBV27 and TRBJ2-1; 14 bases line up with TRBD2. V dropped 6 bases and J dropped 4; count of bases not matched to a gene: 5. The CDR3 length is 16 residues. CDR1 MNHEY and CDR2 SMNVEV come from the germline V gene (reference sequence). CDR3 coding DNA: TGTGCCAGCAGACAGGGACTAGCGGGGGTATACAATGAGCAGTTCTTC. Encoded protein: CASRQGLAGVYNEQFF.

The chain carries TRBV11-1 and TRBJ1-1; TRBD1 agrees at 8 bases. The CDR3 has 16 amino acids. The V gene end was trimmed by 2 bases and the J gene end by 5 bases; junction bases not matched to a gene: 10. Germline CDR1 reads SGHAT; CDR2 reads FQDESV (reference sequence). CDR3 in DNA: TGTGCCAGCAGCTTATTTGCTCAGGGGGCGGGAACTGAAGCTTTCTTT. It is translated as CASSLFAQGAGTEAFF.

The genes are TRBV21-1 and TRBJ1-2; TRBD1 is the table's D call, not checked against the DNA. TRBV21-1 is a listed pseudogene. This CDR3 has 17 amino acids. The CDR3 protein is CASSKGPGQNFNYGYTF. For the CDR3, the DNA is TGTGCCAGCAGCAAAGGGCCGGGACAGAACTTTAACTATGGCTACACCTTC.

This clone was picked up a small number of times. The V call is TRBV7-3, the J call TRBJ2-5; 9 nucleotides match TRBD2. The CDR3 totals 15 residues. Germline CDR1 reads SGHTA; CDR2 reads FQGTGA. The V and J ends lost 5 bases and 5 bases, in that order; junction bases with no gene match: 9. The CDR3 bases are TGTGCCAGCAGCCCCTCCGGGACTAGCTATGAGACCCAGTACTTC. Translating it yields CASSPSGTSYETQYF.

The DNA of the CDR3 is TGTGCCAGCAGCTTTGGTTATAATGTTCGTTCCGAGCAGTACTTC. Translation: CASSFGYNVRSEQYF. The rearrangement links TRBV7-2 to TRBJ2-5; D unresolved. The last part of the DNA fits TRBJ2-7 better; the J call may be wrong. Per germline, CDR1 SGHTA and CDR2 FQGNSA. The CDR3 length is 15 residues.

This chain connects TRBV5-1 to TRBJ2-3; no clear D. V lost 0 bases to trimming and J lost 4 bases, with 3 bases between them. CDR1 is SGHRS and CDR2 is YFSETQ in the germline V gene. The CDR3 is made up of 12 amino acids. CDR3 in amino acids: CASSLVADTQYF. DNA of the CDR3: TGCGCCAGCAGCTTGGTCGCAGATACGCAGTATTTT.

The chain's CDR3 is CASSFDRTYEQYF. For the CDR3, the DNA is TGTGCCAGCAGCTTCGACAGGACCTACGAGCAGTACTTC. This rearrangement joins TRBV5-4 to TRBJ2-7; D is possibly TRBD1 (6 bases). CDR1 is SGHNT and CDR2 is YYREEE in the germline V gene (reference sequence). Deletions cut 2 bases from V and 2 bases from J, with 8 bases between. The CDR3 length is 13 residues.

The rearrangement links TRBV19 to TRBJ2-2, with D possibly being TRBD1 (6 bases). Per germline, CDR1 LNHDA and CDR2 SQIVND (reference sequence). V lost 8 bases and J 3 bases, leaving 13 bases between the germline ends. CDR3 size: 14 residues. The CDR3 spells CASCGRGYTGELFF. The CDR3 nucleotides read TGTGCCAGTTGTGGCAGGGGTTACACCGGGGAGCTGTTTTTT.

The chain uses TRBV7-9 and TRBJ1-5; 9 nucleotides align to TRBD1. This CDR3 has 15 amino acids. From germline, CDR1 is SEHNR and CDR2 FQNEAQ (reference sequence). V shed 5 bases, J shed 5 bases, and the junction held 7 bases outside the gene matches. CDR3 nucleotides: TGTGCCAGCAGCCGGGGACAGGGAACGGATCAGCCCCAGCATTTT. Its protein product is CASSRGQGTDQPQHF.

The V and J genes are TRBV2 and TRBJ2-7, with D maybe TRBD1 (7 bases). V lost 8 bases, J lost 7 bases, and 18 bases lay in between. Germline V lookup: CDR1 SNHLY, CDR2 FYNNEI. CDR3 length: 13 amino acids. CDR3 protein: CASSQGTLVEQYF. DNA for the CDR3: TGTGCCAGCTCACAGGGGACTCTTGTGGAGCAGTACTTC. The whole variable domain, filled in from reference TRBV2 and TRBJ2-7, reads EPEVTQTPSHQVTQMGQEVILRCVPISNHLYFYWYRQILGQKVEFLVSFYNNEISEKSEIFDDQFSVERPDGSNFTLKIRSTKLEDSAMYFCASSQGTLVEQYFGPGTRLTVT.

The rearrangement uses TRBV11-2 and TRBJ2-7; TRBD1 matches 8 bases. J gave up 2 bases and V 6 bases, and 9 bases lay outside the gene matches. CDR3 length equals 15 residues. Germline V gene data show CDR1 as SGHAT and CDR2 as FQNNGV. This CDR3 is CASRPAGTGAYEQYF. CDR3 DNA sequence: TGTGCCAGCAGGCCCGCCGGGACAGGAGCCTACGAGCAGTACTTC.

The chain recombines TRBV18 with TRBJ2-3; 7 positions agree with TRBD1. With 5 bases clipped from V and 0 bases from J, the junction kept 8 bases outside the gene matches. From germline, CDR1 is KGHSH and CDR2 LQKENI. This CDR3 has 16 amino acids. CDR3 sequence (DNA): TGTGCCAGCTCAGTTACCGGGACAGTGAGCACAGATACGCAGTATTTT. Its protein product is CASSVTGTVSTDTQYF.

In this sample, this clone turned up a few times. The chain combines TRBV5-4 with TRBJ2-1; 11 bases align to TRBD2. Germline V gene data show CDR1 as SGHNT and CDR2 as YYREEE (reference sequence). Trimming took 7 bases from V and 9 from J; bases not matched to a gene: 12. The CDR3 spans 15 residues. The CDR3 sequence is CASLTYSGGAAEQFF. The CDR3 DNA reads as TGTGCCAGCCTAACTTATAGCGGGGGGGCAGCTGAGCAGTTCTTC.

J is TRBJ2-1 and V is TRBV7-3, with D possibly TRBD1 on 6 matching bases. The CDR3 consists of 14 residues. Between the trimmed V and J ends, which lost 2 bases and 7 bases, there was a span of 12 bases. The germline gives CDR1 SGHTA, CDR2 FQGTGA. The CDR3 region has the DNA TGTGCCAGCAGCTTATCTGAGGACAGTAATGAGCAGTTCTTC. This translates into CASSLSEDSNEQFF.

This clone occurred once. The gene calls are TRBV5-4 and TRBJ1-1; 10 bases map to TRBD1. The CDR3 extends over 17 amino acids. Germline V gene sequence: CDR1 SGHNT, CDR2 YYREEE (reference sequence). V dropped 0 bases and J dropped 4; count of bases not matched to a gene: 9. The CDR3 loop reads CASSLVVGTGAGTEAFF. For the CDR3, the DNA is TGTGCCAGCAGCTTGGTCGTAGGGACAGGGGCGGGCACTGAAGCTTTCTTT.

V and J are TRBV19 and TRBJ2-7; TRBD2 is a possible D gene (5 bases). The CDR3 totals 17 residues. From germline, CDR1 is LNHDA and CDR2 SQIVND (reference sequence). The V and J ends lost 1 base and 0 bases respectively, with 16 bases between them. This CDR3 is CASSIARAGTHSYEQYF. CDR3 DNA: TGTGCCAGTAGTATAGCCCGGGCGGGCACTCACTCCTACGAGCAGTACTTC.

The chain employs TRBV18 and TRBJ1-3; maybe TRBD1 (5 bases). This CDR3 is 16 amino acids long. The germline gives CDR1 KGHSH, CDR2 LQKENI. V was clipped by 0 bases and J by 0 bases, with 9 bases between them. The CDR3 here is CASSPPNGHSGNTIYF. CDR3 in DNA: TGTGCCAGCTCACCACCGAACGGACACTCTGGAAACACCATATATTTT.

As concerns this clone: The identical CDR3 is also encoded by other nucleotide sequences in the sample. The chain links TRBV5-4 to TRBJ1-1; D might be TRBD1 (5 bases). Trimming took 4 bases from V and 2 from J, leaving 12 bases between them. Germline CDR1 SGHNT, CDR2 YYREEE (reference sequence). The CDR3 totals 14 residues. The CDR3 sequence is CASSTDTLNTEAFF. DNA for the CDR3: TGTGCCAGCAGCACGGACACTCTTAACACTGAAGCTTTCTTT.

V is TRBV29-1 and J is TRBJ2-3, with D possibly TRBD2 on 5 matching bases. The CDR3 is made up of 13 amino acids. The V end was cut by 1 base, the J end by 6 bases, with 11 bases between. CDR1 and CDR2 (germline): SQVTM, ANQGSEA. CDR3 coding DNA: TGCAGCGTTGAAGGGTGGTCGGGGGATACGCAGTATTTT. Translating gives CSVEGWSGDTQYF.

V gene TRBV28 combines with J gene TRBJ2-5; maybe TRBD1 (6 bases). The V and J ends lost 5 bases and 2 bases respectively, with 15 bases between them. The CDR3 length is 15 residues. Germline V gives CDR1 MDHEN, CDR2 SYDVKM. The chain's CDR3 is CASSPPQGPQETQYF. The DNA of the CDR3 is TGTGCCAGCAGTCCTCCACAGGGACCACAAGAGACCCAGTACTTC.

This chain links TRBV5-6 with TRBJ2-3; 7 bases match TRBD1. The trim removed 3 bases at V and 4 bases at J, leaving 8 bases unmatched. This CDR3 contains 15 residues. The V gene's germline CDR1 is SGHDT and CDR2 YYEEEE. The CDR3 sequence: CASSWGQLEADTQYF. The CDR3 coding sequence is TGTGCCAGCAGCTGGGGACAGCTAGAGGCAGATACGCAGTATTTT.